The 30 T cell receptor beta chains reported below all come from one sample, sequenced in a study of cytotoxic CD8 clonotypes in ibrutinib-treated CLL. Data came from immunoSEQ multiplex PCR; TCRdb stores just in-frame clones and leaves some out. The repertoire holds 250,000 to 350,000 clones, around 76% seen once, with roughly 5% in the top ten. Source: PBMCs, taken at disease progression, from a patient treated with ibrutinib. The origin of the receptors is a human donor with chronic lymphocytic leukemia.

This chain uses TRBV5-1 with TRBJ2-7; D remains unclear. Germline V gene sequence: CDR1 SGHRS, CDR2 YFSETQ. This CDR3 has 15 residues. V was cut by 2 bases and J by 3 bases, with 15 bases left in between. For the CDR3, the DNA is TGCGCCAGCAGCTTATCTGGCGGTACTTACTACGAGCAGTACTTC. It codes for CASSLSGGTYYEQYF.

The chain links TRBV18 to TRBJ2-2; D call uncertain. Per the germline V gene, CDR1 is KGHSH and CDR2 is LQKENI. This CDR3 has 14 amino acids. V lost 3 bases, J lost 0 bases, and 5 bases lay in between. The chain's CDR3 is CASSPISNTGELFF. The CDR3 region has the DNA TGTGCCAGCTCACCGATATCGAACACCGGGGAGCTGTTTTTT.

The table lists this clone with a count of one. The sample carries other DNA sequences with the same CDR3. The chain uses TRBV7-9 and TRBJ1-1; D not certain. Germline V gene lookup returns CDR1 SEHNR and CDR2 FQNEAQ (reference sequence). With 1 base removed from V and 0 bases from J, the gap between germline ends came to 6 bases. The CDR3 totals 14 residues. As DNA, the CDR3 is TGTGCCAGCAGCTTAGGGCAGATGAACACTGAAGCTTTCTTT. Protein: CASSLGQMNTEAFF. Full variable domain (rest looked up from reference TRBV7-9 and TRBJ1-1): DTGVSQNPRHKITKRGQNVTFRCDPISEHNRLYWYRQTLGQGPEFLTYFQNEAQLEKSRLLSDRFSAERPKGSFSTLEIQRTEQGDSAMYLCASSLGQMNTEAFFGQGTRLTVV.

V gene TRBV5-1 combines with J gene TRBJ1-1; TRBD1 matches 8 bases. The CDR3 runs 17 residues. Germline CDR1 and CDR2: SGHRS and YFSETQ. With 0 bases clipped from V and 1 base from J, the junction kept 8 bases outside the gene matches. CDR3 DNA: TGCGCCAGCAGCTTGGCCGGACAGGGCAAGGGGAACACTGAAGCTTTCTTT. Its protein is CASSLAGQGKGNTEAFF.

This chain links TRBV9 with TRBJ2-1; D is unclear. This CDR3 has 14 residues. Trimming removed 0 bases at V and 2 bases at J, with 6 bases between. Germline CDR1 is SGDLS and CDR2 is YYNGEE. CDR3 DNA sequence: TGTGCCAGCAGCGTAGTAGGCCCCTACAATGAGCAGTTCTTC. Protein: CASSVVGPYNEQFF.

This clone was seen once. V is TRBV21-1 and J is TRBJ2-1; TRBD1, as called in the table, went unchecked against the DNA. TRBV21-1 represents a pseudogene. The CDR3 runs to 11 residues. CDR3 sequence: CASWHSHEQFF. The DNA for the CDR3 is TGTGCCAGCTGGCACAGTCATGAGCAGTTCTTC.

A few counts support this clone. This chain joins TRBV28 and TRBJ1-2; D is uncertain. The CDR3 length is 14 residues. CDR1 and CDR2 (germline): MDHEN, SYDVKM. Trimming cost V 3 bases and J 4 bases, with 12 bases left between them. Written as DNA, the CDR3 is TGTGCCAGCAGTTTTGGCGCAGCTCCCTATGGCTACACCTTC. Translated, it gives CASSFGAAPYGYTF.

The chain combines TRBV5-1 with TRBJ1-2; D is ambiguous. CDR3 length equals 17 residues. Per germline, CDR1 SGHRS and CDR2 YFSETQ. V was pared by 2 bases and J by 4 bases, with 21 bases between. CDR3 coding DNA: TGCGCCAGCAGCTTCGGTAATTACGGCAGGACCCCCTATGGCTACACCTTC. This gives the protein CASSFGNYGRTPYGYTF. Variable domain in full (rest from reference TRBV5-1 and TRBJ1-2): KAGVTQTPRYLIKTRGQQVTLSCSPISGHRSVSWYQQTPGQGLQFLFEYFSETQRNKGNFPGRFSGRQFSNSRSEMNVSTLELGDSALYLCASSFGNYGRTPYGYTFGSGTRLTVV.

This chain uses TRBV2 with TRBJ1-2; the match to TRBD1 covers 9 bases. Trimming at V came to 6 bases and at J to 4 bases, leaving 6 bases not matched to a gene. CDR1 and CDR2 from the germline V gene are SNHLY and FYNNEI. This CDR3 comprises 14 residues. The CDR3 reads CASRSGQGPYGYTF. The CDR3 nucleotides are TGTGCCAGCAGATCGGGACAGGGACCCTATGGCTACACCTTC.

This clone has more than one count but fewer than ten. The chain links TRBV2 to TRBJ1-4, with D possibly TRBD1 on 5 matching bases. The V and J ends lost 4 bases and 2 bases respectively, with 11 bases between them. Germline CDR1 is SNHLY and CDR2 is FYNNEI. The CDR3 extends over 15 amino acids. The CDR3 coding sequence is TGTGCCAGCAGTGTAGGGACGGATACTAATGAAAAACTGTTTTTT. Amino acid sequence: CASSVGTDTNEKLFF. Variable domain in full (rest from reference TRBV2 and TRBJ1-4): EPEVTQTPSHQVTQMGQEVILRCVPISNHLYFYWYRQILGQKVEFLVSFYNNEISEKSEIFDDQFSVERPDGSNFTLKIRSTKLEDSAMYFCASSVGTDTNEKLFFGSGTQLSVL.

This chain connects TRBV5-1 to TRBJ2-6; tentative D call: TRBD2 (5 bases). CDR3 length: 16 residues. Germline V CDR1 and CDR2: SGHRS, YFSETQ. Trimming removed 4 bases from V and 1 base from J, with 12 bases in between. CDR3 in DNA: TGCGCCAGCAGCCGGTCCGGGGTATCTGGGGCCAACGTCCTGACTTTC. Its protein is CASSRSGVSGANVLTF.

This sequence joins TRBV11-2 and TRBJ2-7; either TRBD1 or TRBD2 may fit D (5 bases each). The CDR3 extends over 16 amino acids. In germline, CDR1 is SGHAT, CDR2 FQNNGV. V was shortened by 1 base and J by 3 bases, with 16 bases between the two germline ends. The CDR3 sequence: CASSLGGGGWGYEQYF. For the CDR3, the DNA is TGTGCCAGCAGCTTAGGCGGTGGGGGATGGGGCTACGAGCAGTACTTC.

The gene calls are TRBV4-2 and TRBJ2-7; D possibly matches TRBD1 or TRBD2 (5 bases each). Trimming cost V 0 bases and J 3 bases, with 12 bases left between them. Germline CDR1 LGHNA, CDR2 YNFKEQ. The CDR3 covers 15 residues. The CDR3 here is CASSQDWGWDYEQYF. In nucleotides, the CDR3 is TGTGCCAGCAGCCAAGATTGGGGGTGGGACTACGAGCAGTACTTC.

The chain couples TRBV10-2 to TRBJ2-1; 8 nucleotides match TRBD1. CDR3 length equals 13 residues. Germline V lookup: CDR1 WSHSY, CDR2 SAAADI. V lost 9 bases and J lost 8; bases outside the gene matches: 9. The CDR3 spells CASGSGGIDEQFF. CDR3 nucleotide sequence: TGCGCCAGTGGGTCAGGGGGCATAGATGAGCAGTTCTTC.

Written as DNA, the CDR3 is TGCGCCAGCAGCCGGGAACCATGGGGACTAGCGGGGGACAATGAGCAGTTCTTC. It specifies CASSREPWGLAGDNEQFF. V gene TRBV5-1 combines with J gene TRBJ2-1, with 14 bases matching TRBD2. Per germline, CDR1 SGHRS and CDR2 YFSETQ. The CDR3 has 18 amino acids. Trimming took 4 bases from V and 5 from J; bases not matched to a gene: 11.

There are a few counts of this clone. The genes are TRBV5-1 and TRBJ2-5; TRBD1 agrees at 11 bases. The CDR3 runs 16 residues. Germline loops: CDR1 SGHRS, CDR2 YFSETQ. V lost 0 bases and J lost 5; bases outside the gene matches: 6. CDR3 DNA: TGCGCCAGCAGCTTGGTTCCGGACAGGGGGCTTGAGACCCAGTACTTC. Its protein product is CASSLVPDRGLETQYF.

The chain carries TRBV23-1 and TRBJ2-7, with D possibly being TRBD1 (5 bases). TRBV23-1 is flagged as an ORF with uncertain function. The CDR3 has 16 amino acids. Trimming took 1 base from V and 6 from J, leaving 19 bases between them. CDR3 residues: CASSQFGAGLSSEQYF. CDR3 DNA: TGCGCCAGCAGTCAATTTGGGGCCGGATTGAGCTCCGAGCAGTACTTC.

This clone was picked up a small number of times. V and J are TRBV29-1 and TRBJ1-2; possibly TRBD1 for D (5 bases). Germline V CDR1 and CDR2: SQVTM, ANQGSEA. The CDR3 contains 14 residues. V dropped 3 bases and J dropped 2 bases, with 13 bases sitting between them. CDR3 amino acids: CSVDEGTSNYGYTF. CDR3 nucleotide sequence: TGCAGCGTTGATGAAGGGACGTCAAACTATGGCTACACCTTC.

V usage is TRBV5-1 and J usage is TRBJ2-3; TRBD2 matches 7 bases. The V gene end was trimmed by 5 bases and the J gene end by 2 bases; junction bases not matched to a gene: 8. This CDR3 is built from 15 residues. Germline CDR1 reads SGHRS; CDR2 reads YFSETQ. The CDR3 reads CASRLARGITDTQYF. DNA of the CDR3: TGCGCCAGCAGACTAGCGAGGGGAATCACAGATACGCAGTATTTT.

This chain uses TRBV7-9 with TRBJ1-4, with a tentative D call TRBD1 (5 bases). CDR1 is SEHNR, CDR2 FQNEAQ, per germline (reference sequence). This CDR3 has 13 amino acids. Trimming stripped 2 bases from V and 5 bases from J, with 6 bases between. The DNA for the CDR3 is TGTGCCAGCAGCTTAAACAGGAATGAAAAACTGTTTTTT. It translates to CASSLNRNEKLFF.

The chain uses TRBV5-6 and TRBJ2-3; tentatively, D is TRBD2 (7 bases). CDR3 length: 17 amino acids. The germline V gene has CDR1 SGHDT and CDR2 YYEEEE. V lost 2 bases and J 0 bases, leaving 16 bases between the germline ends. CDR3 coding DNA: TGTGCCAGCAGCTTCGGGCACGGGGGGCCTAGCACAGATACGCAGTATTTT. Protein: CASSFGHGGPSTDTQYF. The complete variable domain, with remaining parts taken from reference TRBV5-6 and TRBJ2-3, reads DAGVTQSPTHLIKTRGQQVTLRCSPKSGHDTVSWYQQALGQGPQFIFQYYEEEERQRGNFPDRFSGHQFPNYSSELNVNALLLGDSALYLCASSFGHGGPSTDTQYFGPGTRLTVL.

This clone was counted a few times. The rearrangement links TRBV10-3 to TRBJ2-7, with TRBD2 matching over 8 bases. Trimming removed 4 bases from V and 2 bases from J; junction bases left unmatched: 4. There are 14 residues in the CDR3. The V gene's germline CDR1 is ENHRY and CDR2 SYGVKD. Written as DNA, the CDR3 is TGTGCCATCAGTGGCGGCGGGGGGACCTACGAGCAGTACTTC. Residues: CAISGGGGTYEQYF.

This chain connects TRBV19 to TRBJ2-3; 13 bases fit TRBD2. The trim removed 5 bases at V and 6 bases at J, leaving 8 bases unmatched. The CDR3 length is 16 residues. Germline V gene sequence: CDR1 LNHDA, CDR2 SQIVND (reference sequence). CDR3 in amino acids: CASSARTSGRLDTQYF. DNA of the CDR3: TGTGCCAGTAGTGCCCGGACTAGCGGGAGACTGGATACGCAGTATTTT.

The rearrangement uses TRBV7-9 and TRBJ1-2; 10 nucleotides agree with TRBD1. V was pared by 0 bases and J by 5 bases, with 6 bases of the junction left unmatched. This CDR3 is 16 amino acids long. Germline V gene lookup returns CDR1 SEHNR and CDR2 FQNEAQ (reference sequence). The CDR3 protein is CASSLAHRDRGYGYTF. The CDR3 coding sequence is TGTGCCAGCAGCTTAGCCCACCGGGACAGGGGATATGGCTACACCTTC.

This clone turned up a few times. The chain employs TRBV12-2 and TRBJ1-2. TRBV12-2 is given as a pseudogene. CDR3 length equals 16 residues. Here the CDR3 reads CAAGRFSGRTRPDYTF. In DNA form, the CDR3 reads TGTGCTGCCGGTCGGTTTTCAGGTAGGACTCGTCCGGACTACACCTTC.

The CDR3 DNA sequence: TGTGCCAGCAGCTTAGATCCACGGGACAGAGGGCTGTTTTTT. It encodes CASSLDPRDRGLFF. V is TRBV11-2 and J is TRBJ2-2; 7 nucleotides line up with TRBD1. Germline V gene sequence: CDR1 SGHAT, CDR2 FQNNGV. V gave up 0 bases and J gave up 13 bases; unmatched junction bases: 8. The CDR3 loop spans 14 amino acids. Full variable domain (missing parts from reference TRBV11-2 and TRBJ2-2): EAGVAQSPRYKIIEKRQSVAFWCNPISGHATLYWYQQILGQGPKLLIQFQNNGVVDDSQLPKDRFSAERLKGVDSTLKIQPAKLEDSAVYLCASSLDPRDRGLFFGEGSRLTVL.

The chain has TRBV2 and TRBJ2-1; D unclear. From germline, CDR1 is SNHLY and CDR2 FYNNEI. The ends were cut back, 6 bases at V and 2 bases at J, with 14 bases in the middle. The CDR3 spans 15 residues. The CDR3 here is CASSPRSAAYNEQFF. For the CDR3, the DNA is TGTGCCAGCAGCCCCCGGTCAGCAGCCTACAATGAGCAGTTCTTC.

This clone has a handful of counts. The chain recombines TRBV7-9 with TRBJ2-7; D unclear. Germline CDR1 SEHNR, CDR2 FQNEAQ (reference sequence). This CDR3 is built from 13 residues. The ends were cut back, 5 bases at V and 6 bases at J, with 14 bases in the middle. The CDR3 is CASSAEPGLEQYF. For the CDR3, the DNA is TGTGCCAGCAGCGCAGAACCGGGCCTCGAGCAGTACTTC.

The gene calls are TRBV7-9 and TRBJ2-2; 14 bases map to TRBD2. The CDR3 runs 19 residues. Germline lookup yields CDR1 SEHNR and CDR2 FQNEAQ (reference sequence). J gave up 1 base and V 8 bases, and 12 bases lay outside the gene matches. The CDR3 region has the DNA TGTGCCAGCCGGCCGGCGGGACTAGCGGGGGCTATGAACACCGGGGAGCTGTTTTTT. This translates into CASRPAGLAGAMNTGELFF. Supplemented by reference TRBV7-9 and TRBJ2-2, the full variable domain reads DTGVSQNPRHKITKRGQNVTFRCDPISEHNRLYWYRQTLGQGPEFLTYFQNEAQLEKSRLLSDRFSAERPKGSFSTLEIQRTEQGDSAMYLCASRPAGLAGAMNTGELFFGEGSRLTVL.

CDR3: CASHRDLITDTQYF. CDR3 coding DNA: TGTGCCAGTCACCGGGATCTAATCACAGATACGCAGTATTTT. The chain recombines TRBV7-8 with TRBJ2-3; TRBD2 is a possible D gene (5 bases). V was cut by 9 bases and J by 2 bases, with 15 bases left in between. This CDR3 comprises 14 residues. The V gene's germline CDR1 is SGHVS and CDR2 FQNEAQ.